This is a list of T cell receptor beta chains from one sample in a study of radiotherapy plus CTLA-4 blockade in lung cancer. The protocol was immunoSEQ multiplex PCR, while the TCRdb copy is restricted to in-frame clones and leaves out a portion. This sample has about 98,000 clones, with approximately 78% found just once. Sequencing used peripheral blood, obtained from a patient treated with radiotherapy plus ipilimumab. The source of these receptors is a human donor with non-small cell lung cancer who had a partial response to radiotherapy plus ipilimumab. The CDR3 runs from the conserved cysteine through the conserved F or W. The order of the fields is CDR3 length, D gene, clone size, V gene, J gene, CDR3 DNA, CDR3 protein. The D gene is left open where the match is weak. Not every row has a clone size; where given, it reads once, few, many or a size class.

15	TRBD1	.	TRBV7-9	TRBJ1-1	TGTGCCAGCAGCTTAGGGACAGGGGTTGTCGCTGAAGCTTTCTTT	CASSLGTGVVAEAFF
17	TRBD1	once	TRBV28	TRBJ1-5	TGTGCCAGCGTTACGGGACAGGGGGCCTATAGCAATCAGCCCCAGCATTTT	CASVTGQGAYSNQPQHF
15	TRBD1	.	TRBV27	TRBJ2-3	TGTGCCAGCAGATGGACAGGGGGCGGCACAGATACGCAGTATTTT	CASRWTGGGTDTQYF
17	.	.	TRBV5-1	TRBJ2-1	TGCGCCAGCAGCTTGGACCCCACAGGCATGTGGGGCAATGAGCAGTTCTTC	CASSLDPTGMWGNEQFF
13	.	once	TRBV11-1	TRBJ2-3	TGTGCCAGCAGGACCGGAGGCACAGATACGCAGTATTTT	CASRTGGTDTQYF
15	TRBD1	.	TRBV5-1	TRBJ1-1	TGCGCCAGCAGCCCGTGGACAGGGAATAACACTGAAGCTTTCTTT	CASSPWTGNNTEAFF
16	TRBD2	.	TRBV11-3	TRBJ2-2	TGTGCCAGCAGCCTCGGGACTAGCGCTCTCCAACGGGAGCTGTTTTTT	CASSLGTSALQRELFF
14	TRBD1	few	TRBV19	TRBJ1-2	TGTGCCAGTAGTACGGCCGGGACAGGGGGAGGCTACACCTTC	CASSTAGTGGGYTF
13	TRBD1	.	TRBV6-4	TRBJ1-2	TGTGCCACCCCGGGACAGGGCTCCTATGGCTACACCTTC	CATPGQGSYGYTF
16	TRBD1	.	TRBV28	TRBJ1-1	TGTGCCAGCAGTTTAGCCCCATCAGGGGGCATCACTGAAGCTTTCTTT	CASSLAPSGGITEAFF
16	TRBD1	.	TRBV28	TRBJ1-1	TGTGCCAGCAGTTTGCTGAGGGGGCGGGTGGACACTGAAGCTTTCTTT	CASSLLRGRVDTEAFF
15	.	few	TRBV7-2	TRBJ2-5	TGTGCCAGCAGCGAGCTGGCTAGCGAAGGGGTTGCCCAGTACTTC	CASSELASEGVAQYF
16	.	.	TRBV11-3	TRBJ2-1	TGTGCCAGCAGCTCGAGGGGGACTAACTCCTACAATGAGCAGTTCTTC	CASSSRGTNSYNEQFF
15	TRBD2	.	TRBV6-6	TRBJ2-1	TGTGCCAGCAGTCCTACTAGCGCGTCCTACAATGAGCAGTTCTTC	CASSPTSASYNEQFF
18	TRBD1	.	TRBV27	TRBJ2-7	TGTGCCAGCAGTTTCCGCTACTCGGGACAGGGGTCATATTACGAGCAGTACTTC	CASSFRYSGQGSYYEQYF
14	TRBD1	.	TRBV18	TRBJ2-7	TGTGCCAGCTCACCCTTGGGACAGGGTTACGAGCAGTACTTC	CASSPLGQGYEQYF
19	.	.	TRBV6-1	TRBJ2-3	TGTGCCAGCAGTGAAGCGGGAGAGATCCCACAGTTAAGTACAGATACGCAGTATTTT	CASSEAGEIPQLSTDTQYF
16	TRBD2	.	TRBV9	TRBJ2-5	TGTGCCAGCAGCGTGCGACTAGCGGGGTACCAAGAGACCCAGTACTTC	CASSVRLAGYQETQYF
14	.	.	TRBV28	TRBJ2-7	TGTGCCAGCAGTTCCACAGGCTACTCCTACGAGCAGTACTTC	CASSSTGYSYEQYF
13	.	.	TRBV30	TRBJ2-5	TGTGCCTGGAGCAGGAGGGTCCGGGAGACCCAATACTTC	CAWSRRVRETQYF
16	TRBD1	.	TRBV6-5	TRBJ2-1	TGTGCCAGCAGTTCCCAAACAGGGGCCCTGGTGAATGAGCAGTTCTTC	CASSSQTGALVNEQFF
15	TRBD1	.	TRBV5-4	TRBJ2-7	TGTGCCAGCAGCTATCCGGGACAGGGGTTTTACGAGCAGTACTTC	CASSYPGQGFYEQYF
14	TRBD1	few	TRBV19	TRBJ2-1	TGTGCCAGTGGCCCGAGACAGGGGACAAATGAGCAGTTCTTC	CASGPRQGTNEQFF
14	TRBD1	.	TRBV10-3	TRBJ2-7	TGTGCCATCAGGGGTTCGGACAGGGGGGGCGAGCAGTACTTC	CAIRGSDRGGEQYF
16	TRBD2	.	TRBV7-9	TRBJ2-2	TGTGCCAGCAGCTTAAGACTAGCGGGAGGTACCGGGGAGCTGTTTTTT	CASSLRLAGGTGELFF
17	TRBD2	.	TRBV11-2	TRBJ2-3	TGTGCCAGCAGCTTAGATCCCCCGGGACTAAGCACAGATACGCAGTATTTT	CASSLDPPGLSTDTQYF
14	.	once	TRBV5-1	TRBJ2-1	TGCGCCAGCAGCCCCACCCTAGCGAGATTCGAGCAGTTCTTC	CASSPTLARFEQFF
14	TRBD1	.	TRBV5-1	TRBJ1-2	TGCGCCAGCAGCTTGGAGGACAGGAGCTATGGCTACACCTTC	CASSLEDRSYGYTF
14	TRBD1	.	TRBV5-1	TRBJ1-2	TGCGCCAGCAGCTTGCTAACAGGGGTGGGTGGCTACACCTTC	CASSLLTGVGGYTF
12	.	.	TRBV4-2	TRBJ2-3	TGTGCCAGCAGCCAGTTCCAGGATACGCAGTATTTT	CASSQFQDTQYF
16	TRBD1	once	TRBV6-6	TRBJ1-2	TGTGCCAGCAGCCCCTCGCGGACAGGGGATAACTATGGCTACACCTTC	CASSPSRTGDNYGYTF
20	TRBD2	.	TRBV5-1	TRBJ2-1	TGCGCCAGCAGCTGGGTACCGGGACTAGCGGGAGGGCCTTCCCTAAATGAGCAGTTCTTC	CASSWVPGLAGGPSLNEQFF
15	TRBD1	few	TRBV7-9	TRBJ1-4	TGTGCCAGCAGCTTAGTGAAAGGGGACAGCCGGGAACTGTTTTTT	CASSLVKGDSRELFF
11	.	.	TRBV6-5	TRBJ1-1	TGTGCCAGCACTCAGGGAACTGAAGCTTTCTTT	CASTQGTEAFF
14	.	.	TRBV5-1	TRBJ1-2	TGCGCCAGCAGCCCCGACCCTCAGGGGCTTGGCTACACCTTC	CASSPDPQGLGYTF
14	.	.	TRBV4-1	TRBJ2-1	TGCGCCAGCAGCCATGAGTTTACCTACAATGAGCAGTTCTTC	CASSHEFTYNEQFF
15	TRBD1	.	TRBV9	TRBJ2-2	TGTGCCAGCAGCGCACAGGGGGCGAACACCGGGGAGCTGTTTTTT	CASSAQGANTGELFF
15	TRBD1	.	TRBV7-3	TRBJ2-3	TGTGCCAGCAGCTTTGGCAGGGGGCGAACAGATACGCAGTATTTT	CASSFGRGRTDTQYF
13	.	.	TRBV28	TRBJ2-1	TGTGCCAGCAGTTTAGGCGGGCAGGGGATTCAGTTCTTC	CASSLGGQGIQFF
12	TRBD1	.	TRBV5-1	TRBJ2-7	TGCGCCAGCAGCATAGACAGGGGCGAGCAGTACTTC	CASSIDRGEQYF
11	.	.	TRBV28	TRBJ1-2	TGCTCCTCAGGGGATACCTATGGCTACACCTTC	CSSGDTYGYTF
15	TRBD1	few	TRBV28	TRBJ2-7	TGTGCCAGCAGTACCCAGCGACAGGGGGCCGACGAGCAGTACTTC	CASSTQRQGADEQYF
14	.	.	TRBV5-4	TRBJ1-4	TGTGCCAGCAGCAGTTCGGCAACTAATGAAAAACTGTTTTTT	CASSSSATNEKLFF
13	TRBD1	.	TRBV10-3	TRBJ1-6	TGTGCCATCAGGACAGGGGGGGATTCACCCCTCCACTTT	CAIRTGGDSPLHF
12	TRBD1	.	TRBV29-1	TRBJ1-2	TGCAGCGTTGGAGGACAGGGTGACGGCTACACCTTC	CSVGGQGDGYTF
9	.	few	TRBV30	TRBJ2-7	TGTGCCCCCTCAGGCGAGCAGTACTTC	CAPSGEQYF
22	TRBD2	.	TRBV27	TRBJ2-2	TGTGCCAGCAGTCCGATAACTGATCTAGCGGGAGCAGCCTCAATGAACACCGGGGAGCTGTTTTTT	CASSPITDLAGAASMNTGELFF
14	.	.	TRBV27	TRBJ1-3	TGTGCCAGCAGTTGGACAGCTTCTGGAAACACCATATATTTT	CASSWTASGNTIYF
13	TRBD1	.	TRBV28	TRBJ1-1	TGTGCCAGCAGGGGGGACAGGGGCACTGAAGCTTTCTTT	CASRGDRGTEAFF
13	TRBD1	.	TRBV29-1	TRBJ1-4	TGCAGCGTTGAGACAGGGACTAATGAAAAACTGTTTTTT	CSVETGTNEKLFF
15	TRBD1	.	TRBV6-6	TRBJ1-5	TGTGCCAGCAGTCGAACAGGGGCCAACAATCAGCCCCAGCATTTT	CASSRTGANNQPQHF
15	TRBD2	.	TRBV27	TRBJ2-1	TGTGCCAGCAGTTCCCTGGGGGGCGGGAGGAATGAGCAGTTCTTC	CASSSLGGGRNEQFF